Shown below are 23 T cell receptor beta chains from a single sample sequenced in a study of T-cell reconstitution after alpha-beta-depleted transplantation in children. TCRbeta library preparation incorporated unique molecular identifiers. TCRdb independently ran MiXCR on the PCR reads; one entry per CDR3 protein. This sample has hundreds of thousands of distinct CDR3 sequences; about 12% occur once, and the top ten carry 0.75% to 0.85%. The sequencing here drew on PBMCs, taken before TCRalphabeta/CD19-depleted stem cell transplant. The source is a girl aged 2 to 9 with congenital amegakaryocytic thrombocytopenia, due to receive a stem cell transplant.

This clonotype was seen repeatedly, ten times or more. The rearrangement links TRBV20-1 to TRBJ2-3; D could derive from TRBD1 or TRBD2 (5 bases each). The CDR3 extends over 12 amino acids. V was pared by 8 bases and J by 4 bases, with 13 bases between. CDR1 and CDR2 (germline): DFQATT, SNEGSKA (reference sequence). The CDR3 loop reads CSRWGRSDTQYF. The CDR3 bases are TGCAGTCGATGGGGGAGATCAGATACGCAGTATTTT.

This clonotype turned up a few times. The chain couples TRBV12-3 or TRBV12-4 to TRBJ2-5; D remains unclear. The V end was cut by 5 bases, the J end by 7 bases, with 14 bases between. CDR3 length: 13 residues. CDR3 DNA sequence: TGTGCCAGCAGTCCTCCCCTATTCGGGACCCAGTACTTC. Translation gives CASSPPLFGTQYF.

This clonotype was picked up many times. The rearrangement joins TRBV12-3 or TRBV12-4 to TRBJ2-3; TRBD2 agrees at 9 bases. The CDR3 extends over 16 amino acids. Losses at the gene ends were 5 bases for V and 5 bases for J; bases not matched to a gene: 11. The CDR3 region has the DNA TGTGCCAGCAGTCCGTCCGCGGGAGGGCCTGGAGATACGCAGTATTTT. Its translation: CASSPSAGGPGDTQYF.

This clonotype was picked up many times. In DNA form, the CDR3 reads TGTGCCAGCAGCCCGGGAGTTGGGCAGTTCTTC. Its translation is CASSPGVGQFF. The chain combines TRBV7-6 with TRBJ2-1; D is possibly TRBD2 (6 bases). Trimming shortened V by 5 bases and J by 12 bases, and 11 bases separated the two germline ends. Germline V gene data show CDR1 as SGHVS and CDR2 as FNYEAQ. This CDR3 is 11 amino acids long.

This clonotype has at least ten counts. The chain combines TRBV5-1 with TRBJ2-7, with 12 bases aligning to TRBD2. The CDR3 consists of 16 residues. Germline assignment: CDR1 SGHRS and CDR2 YFSETQ. The J segment lost 6 bases and the V segment lost 0 bases, leaving 7 bases of the junction unmatched. The CDR3 DNA reads TGCGCCAGCAGCTTGGCACTAGCGGGAGGTTCATCCGAGCAGTACTTC. This gives the protein CASSLALAGGSSEQYF. The complete variable domain, with remaining parts taken from reference TRBV5-1 and TRBJ2-7, reads KAGVTQTPRYLIKTRGQQVTLSCSPISGHRSVSWYQQTPGQGLQFLFEYFSETQRNKGNFPGRFSGRQFSNSRSEMNVSTLELGDSALYLCASSLALAGGSSEQYFGPGTRLTVT.

The chain combines TRBV6-6 with TRBJ1-1, with unresolved D. V lost 11 bases and J 1 base, leaving 11 bases between the germline ends. The CDR3 totals 12 residues. Germline assignment: CDR1 MNHNY and CDR2 SVGAGI (reference sequence). CDR3: CARGRPNTEAFF. The CDR3 nucleotides read TGTGCCCGCGGACGCCCGAACACTGAAGCTTTCTTT.

As to this clonotype: A read error may explain this, as a much larger clone is one base away. V and J are TRBV20-1 and TRBJ2-5; D uncertain. The germline V gene has CDR1 DFQATT and CDR2 SNEGSKA (reference sequence). This CDR3 is built from 10 residues. DNA for the CDR3: TGCAGTGTGTGGGAAGACACCCAGTACTTC. This gives the protein CSVWEDTQYF.

This clonotype was counted at least ten times. This chain connects TRBV7-8 to TRBJ1-2; D is unclear. V was pared by 5 bases and J by 3 bases, with 13 bases between. Germline lookup yields CDR1 SGHVS and CDR2 FQNEAQ. The CDR3 is made up of 14 amino acids. The CDR3 region is CASSPSDGYYGYTF. The DNA of the CDR3 is TGTGCCAGCAGCCCCTCTGATGGGTACTATGGCTACACCTTC.

This clonotype has just a few counts. The chain carries TRBV5-1 and TRBJ2-1; no clear D. The CDR3 sequence is 17 residues long. The germline V and J ends were trimmed by 4 bases and 0 bases, with 17 bases remaining between them. Germline V CDR1 and CDR2: SGHRS, YFSETQ. CDR3 amino acids: CASSLDLGLSSYNEQFF. CDR3 bases: TGCGCCAGCAGCCTTGACTTAGGGCTCAGCTCCTACAATGAGCAGTTCTTC.

This clonotype came up many times. This CDR3 is CASSGTGFIYEQYF. The CDR3 DNA is TGTGCCAGCAGCGGGACAGGTTTTATCTACGAGCAGTACTTC. The V call is TRBV7-2, the J call TRBJ2-7; TRBD1 matches 8 bases. Germline V lookup: CDR1 SGHTA, CDR2 FQGNSA. This CDR3 is built from 14 residues. V dropped 5 bases and J dropped 3; count of bases not matched to a gene: 6.

This clonotype was picked up many times. The rearrangement uses TRBV10-3 and TRBJ2-7; D gene unclear. The CDR3 is 12 amino acids. V was cut by 2 bases and J by 5 bases, with 7 bases left in between. Germline V CDR1 and CDR2: ENHRY, SYGVKD. The CDR3 bases are TGTGCCATCAGTGAGGGATGGGACGAGCAGTACTTC. Protein sequence: CAISEGWDEQYF.

This clonotype was detected many times. V gene TRBV7-8 combines with J gene TRBJ2-1; D is tentatively TRBD1 or TRBD2 (5 bases each). V was clipped by 1 base and J by 8 bases, with 12 bases between them. This CDR3 has 14 amino acids. Germline values: CDR1 SGHVS, CDR2 FQNEAQ. CDR3 nucleotide sequence: TGTGCCAGCAGCTTAGGTCAGGGAGTGGATGAGCAGTTCTTC. It specifies CASSLGQGVDEQFF.

This clonotype was seen repeatedly, ten times or more. The chain employs TRBV5-1 and TRBJ1-4; 8 nucleotides line up with TRBD1. V lost 0 bases to trimming and J lost 12 bases; unmatched junction nucleotides: 10. This CDR3 has 15 residues. Germline CDR1 reads SGHRS; CDR2 reads YFSETQ. The CDR3 DNA follows: TGCGCCAGCAGCTTGGCCACGGACAGGGCCCGAGAACTGTTTTTT. Encoded protein: CASSLATDRARELFF. Based on the CDR3 plus reference TRBV5-1 and TRBJ1-4, the full variable domain is KAGVTQTPRYLIKTRGQQVTLSCSPISGHRSVSWYQQTPGQGLQFLFEYFSETQRNKGNFPGRFSGRQFSNSRSEMNVSTLELGDSALYLCASSLATDRARELFFGSGTQLSVL.

At least ten counts were recorded for this clonotype. The chain employs TRBV7-9 and TRBJ2-7, with D possibly TRBD2 on 6 matching bases. The CDR3 is made up of 13 amino acids. V lost 7 bases and J lost 6, with 16 bases in between. CDR1 and CDR2 (germline): SEHNR, FQNEAQ (reference sequence). The CDR3 coding sequence is TGTGCCAGCAACGAGTTTAGGGGAGGCGAGCAGTACTTC. Protein: CASNEFRGGEQYF. The whole variable domain, filled in from reference TRBV7-9 and TRBJ2-7, reads DTGVSQNPRHKITKRGQNVTFRCDPISEHNRLYWYRQTLGQGPEFLTYFQNEAQLEKSRLLSDRFSAERPKGSFSTLEIQRTEQGDSAMYLCASNEFRGGEQYFGPGTRLTVT.

The sample holds a few counts of this clonotype. DNA for the CDR3: TGCGCCAGCAGCTTGGAGGCGGGACTAGCTTTCGATGAGCAGTTCTTC. Its translation is CASSLEAGLAFDEQFF. The V and J genes are TRBV5-1 and TRBJ2-1, with TRBD2 matching 9 bases. The CDR3 extends over 16 amino acids. The trim removed 0 bases at V and 8 bases at J, leaving 9 bases unmatched. Germline V gives CDR1 SGHRS, CDR2 YFSETQ.

In this sample, this clonotype turned up many times. The gene calls are TRBV12-3 or TRBV12-4 and TRBJ2-1; 11 nucleotides match TRBD2. V shed 5 bases and J 5 bases; nucleotides not matched to a gene: 5. The CDR3 covers 15 residues. CDR3 residues: CASSRLAGRNNEQFF. CDR3 DNA: TGTGCCAGCAGTCGACTAGCGGGAAGGAACAATGAGCAGTTCTTC.

The sample holds many counts of this clonotype. The genes are TRBV6-5 and TRBJ2-3; no clear D. CDR1 is MNHEY and CDR2 is SVGAGI in the germline V gene. CDR3 length equals 11 residues. Trimming pared 6 bases from V and 6 bases from J, leaving 7 bases between. The CDR3 sequence: CASRIGDTQYF. The CDR3 nucleotides are TGTGCCAGCAGAATAGGGGATACGCAGTATTTT.

On this clonotype: A much bigger clone sits one base away, suggesting this may be a read error. The CDR3 loop is CSALRQGFYGDTF. CDR3 nucleotides: TGCAGTGCCCTCCGACAGGGGTTTTATGGCGACACCTTC. This sequence joins TRBV20-1 and TRBJ1-2; 8 bases align to TRBD1. The CDR3 spans 13 residues. The germline CDR1 and CDR2 sequences are DFQATT and SNEGSKA (reference sequence).

At least ten counts were recorded for this clonotype. This sequence joins TRBV15 and TRBJ1-3; TRBD1 agrees at 7 bases. The CDR3 sequence is 15 residues long. V lost 0 bases to trimming and J lost 4 bases; unmatched junction nucleotides: 3. The germline CDR1 and CDR2 sequences are LNHNV and YYDKDF (reference sequence). The CDR3 sequence: CATSRERGLGNTIYF. The CDR3 nucleotides are TGTGCCACCAGCAGAGAAAGGGGGCTAGGAAACACCATATATTTT.

Details on this clonotype: Given a much more abundant clone one base away, this may be a read error. This chain uses TRBV7-2 with TRBJ1-2; 8 bases agree with TRBD1. The CDR3 has 15 residues. Germline V gives CDR1 SGHTA, CDR2 FQGNSA. CDR3 loop: CPSSPRTGTNYGYTF. The CDR3 nucleotides are TGTCCCAGCAGCCCGCGGACAGGGACTAACTATGGCTACACCTTC.

At least ten counts were recorded for this clonotype. V gene TRBV20-1 combines with J gene TRBJ2-7; 9 bases map to TRBD2. The CDR3 totals 14 residues. V lost 3 bases and J lost 4; bases outside the gene matches: 7. Germline CDR1 is DFQATT and CDR2 is SNEGSKA (reference sequence). The CDR3 nucleotides are TGCAGTGCTAGGGGGGCTAGCGGGAATTACGAGCAGTACTTC. It yields the protein CSARGASGNYEQYF.

This clonotype appeared many times. The chain employs TRBV3-1 and TRBJ2-1; D unresolved. Germline CDR1 LGHDT, CDR2 YNNKEL (reference sequence). V dropped 4 bases and J dropped 9 bases, with 7 bases sitting between them. CDR3 length: 11 residues. The CDR3 bases are TGTGCCAGCAGCCTCTTGAGTGAGCAGTTCTTC. Its protein is CASSLLSEQFF.

In this sample, this clonotype turned up many times. The V gene is TRBV4-2, the J gene TRBJ1-2; D not resolved. Trimming shortened V by 1 base and J by 8 bases, and 11 bases separated the two germline ends. Germline assignment: CDR1 LGHNA and CDR2 YNFKEQ. The CDR3 runs 13 residues. The CDR3 spells CASSQARPVGYTF. The CDR3 DNA reads as TGTGCCAGCAGCCAAGCTCGGCCAGTCGGCTACACCTTC.